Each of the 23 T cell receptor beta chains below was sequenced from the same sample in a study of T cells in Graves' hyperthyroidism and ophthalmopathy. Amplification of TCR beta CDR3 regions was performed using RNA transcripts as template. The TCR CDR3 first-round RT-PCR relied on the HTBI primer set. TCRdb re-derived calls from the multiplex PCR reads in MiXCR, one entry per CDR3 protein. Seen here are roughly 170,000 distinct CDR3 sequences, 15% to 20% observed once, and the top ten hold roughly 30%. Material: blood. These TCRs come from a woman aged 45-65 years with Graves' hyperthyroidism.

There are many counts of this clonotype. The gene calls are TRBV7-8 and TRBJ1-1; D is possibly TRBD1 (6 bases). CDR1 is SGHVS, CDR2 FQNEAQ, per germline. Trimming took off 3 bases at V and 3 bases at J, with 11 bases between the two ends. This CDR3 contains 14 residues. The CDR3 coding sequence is TGTGCCAGCAGCTTCGTGGACAGTTACACTGAAGCTTTCTTT. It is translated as CASSFVDSYTEAFF.

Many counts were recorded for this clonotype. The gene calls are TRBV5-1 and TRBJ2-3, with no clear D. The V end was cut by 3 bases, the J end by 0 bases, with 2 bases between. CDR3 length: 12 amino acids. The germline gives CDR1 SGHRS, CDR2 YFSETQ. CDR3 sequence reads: CASSYSTDTQYF. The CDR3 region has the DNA TGCGCCAGCAGCTACAGCACAGATACGCAGTATTTT.

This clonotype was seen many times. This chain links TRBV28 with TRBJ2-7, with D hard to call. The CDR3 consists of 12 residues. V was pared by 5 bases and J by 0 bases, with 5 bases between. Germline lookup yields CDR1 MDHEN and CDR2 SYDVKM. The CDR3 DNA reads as TGTGCCAGCAGTCGCGTCTCCTACGAGCAGTACTTC. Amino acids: CASSRVSYEQYF.

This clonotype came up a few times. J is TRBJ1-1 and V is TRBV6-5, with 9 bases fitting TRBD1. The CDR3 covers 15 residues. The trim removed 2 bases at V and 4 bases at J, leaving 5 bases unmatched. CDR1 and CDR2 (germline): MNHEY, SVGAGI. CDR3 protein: CASSYVQGAGTEAFF. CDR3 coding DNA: TGTGCCAGCAGTTACGTACAGGGGGCTGGCACTGAAGCTTTCTTT.

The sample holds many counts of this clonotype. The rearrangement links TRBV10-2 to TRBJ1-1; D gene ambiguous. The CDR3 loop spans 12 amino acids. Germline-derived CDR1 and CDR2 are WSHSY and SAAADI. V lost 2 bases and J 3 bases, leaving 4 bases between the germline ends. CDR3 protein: CASSEGYTEAFF. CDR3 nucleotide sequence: TGCGCCAGCAGTGAGGGATACACTGAAGCTTTCTTT.

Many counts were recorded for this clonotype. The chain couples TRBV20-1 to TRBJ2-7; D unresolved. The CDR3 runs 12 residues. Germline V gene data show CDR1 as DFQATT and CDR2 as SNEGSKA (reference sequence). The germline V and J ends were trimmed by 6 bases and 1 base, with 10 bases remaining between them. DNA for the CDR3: TGCAGTGCCGTTGGTGGTTCCTACGAGCAGTACTTC. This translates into CSAVGGSYEQYF.

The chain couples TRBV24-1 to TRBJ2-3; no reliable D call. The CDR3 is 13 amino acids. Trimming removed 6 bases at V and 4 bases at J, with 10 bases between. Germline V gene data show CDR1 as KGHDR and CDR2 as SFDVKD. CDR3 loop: CATSNVSPDTQYF. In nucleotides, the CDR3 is TGTGCCACCAGTAACGTTAGCCCAGATACGCAGTATTTT.

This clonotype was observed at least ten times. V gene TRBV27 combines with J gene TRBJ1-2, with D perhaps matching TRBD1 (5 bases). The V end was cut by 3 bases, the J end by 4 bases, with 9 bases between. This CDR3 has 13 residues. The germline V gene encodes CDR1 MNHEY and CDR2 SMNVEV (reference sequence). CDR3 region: CASSFQGRYGYTF. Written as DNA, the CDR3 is TGTGCCAGCAGTTTCCAGGGTCGCTATGGCTACACCTTC.

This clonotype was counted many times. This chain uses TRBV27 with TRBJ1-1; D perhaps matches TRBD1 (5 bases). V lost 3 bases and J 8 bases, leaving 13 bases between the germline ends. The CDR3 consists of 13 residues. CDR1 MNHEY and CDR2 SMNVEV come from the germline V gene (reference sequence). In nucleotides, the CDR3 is TGTGCCAGCAGTTTTCTGGACACACCAGAAGCTTTCTTT. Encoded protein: CASSFLDTPEAFF.

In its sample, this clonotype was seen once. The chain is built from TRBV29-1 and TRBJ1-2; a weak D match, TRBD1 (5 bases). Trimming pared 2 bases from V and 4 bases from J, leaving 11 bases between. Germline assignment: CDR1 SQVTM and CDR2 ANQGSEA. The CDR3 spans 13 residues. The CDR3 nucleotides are TGCAGCGTTGAAAATCCAGGGAGCTATGGCTACACCTTC. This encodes CSVENPGSYGYTF. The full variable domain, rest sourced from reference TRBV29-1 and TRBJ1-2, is SAVISQKPSRDICQRGTSLTIQCQVDSQVTMMFWYRQQPGQSLTLIATANQGSEATYESGFVIDKFPISRPNLTFSTLTVSNMSPEDSSIYLCSVENPGSYGYTFGSGTRLTVV.

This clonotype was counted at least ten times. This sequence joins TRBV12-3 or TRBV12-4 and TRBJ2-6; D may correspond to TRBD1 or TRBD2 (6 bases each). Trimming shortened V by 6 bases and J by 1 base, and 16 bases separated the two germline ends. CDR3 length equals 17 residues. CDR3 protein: CASSLRGAWSGANVLTF. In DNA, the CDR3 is TGTGCCAGCAGCCTTAGGGGGGCTTGGTCTGGGGCCAACGTCCTGACTTTC.

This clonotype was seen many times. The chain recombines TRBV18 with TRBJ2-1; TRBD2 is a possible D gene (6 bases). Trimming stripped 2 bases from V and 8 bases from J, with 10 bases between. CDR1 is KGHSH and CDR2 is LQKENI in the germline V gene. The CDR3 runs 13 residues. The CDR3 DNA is TGTGCCAGCTCACCAAGGAGGGGCGATGAGCAGTTCTTC. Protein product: CASSPRRGDEQFF.

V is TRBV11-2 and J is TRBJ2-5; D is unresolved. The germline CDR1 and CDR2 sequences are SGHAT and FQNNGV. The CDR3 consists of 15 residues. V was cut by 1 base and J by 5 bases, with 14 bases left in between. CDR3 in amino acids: CASSLGTRAIETQYF. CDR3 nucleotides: TGTGCCAGCAGCTTAGGGACCCGGGCCATCGAGACCCAGTACTTC.

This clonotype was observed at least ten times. Written as DNA, the CDR3 is TGCGCCAGCAGCTTGGTCCGGGGATCCTACGAGCAGTACTTC. Its translation is CASSLVRGSYEQYF. The chain carries TRBV5-1 and TRBJ2-7, with D tentatively TRBD2 (5 bases). The CDR3 consists of 14 residues. Trimming removed 0 bases from V and 1 base from J, with 8 bases in between. Germline lookup yields CDR1 SGHRS and CDR2 YFSETQ.

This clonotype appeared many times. This CDR3 is CASSIAGINQPQHF. CDR3 bases: TGTGCCAGTAGTATAGCAGGGATCAATCAGCCCCAGCATTTT. The chain carries TRBV19 and TRBJ1-5, with a tentative D call TRBD1 (5 bases). CDR1 is LNHDA, CDR2 SQIVND, per germline (reference sequence). The V end was cut by 1 base, the J end by 3 bases, with 7 bases between. CDR3 length: 14 amino acids.

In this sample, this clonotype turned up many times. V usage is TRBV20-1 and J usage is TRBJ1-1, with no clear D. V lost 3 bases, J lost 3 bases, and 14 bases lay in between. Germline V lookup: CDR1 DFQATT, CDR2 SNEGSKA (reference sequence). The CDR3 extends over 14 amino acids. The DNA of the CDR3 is TGCAGTGCTAGGTCAGGATCAGGACACACTGAAGCTTTCTTT. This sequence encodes CSARSGSGHTEAFF.

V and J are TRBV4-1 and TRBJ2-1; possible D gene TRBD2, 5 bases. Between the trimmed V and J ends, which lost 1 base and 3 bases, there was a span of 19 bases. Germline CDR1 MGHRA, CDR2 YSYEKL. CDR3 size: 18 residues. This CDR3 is CASSQGGGLQSYYNEQFF. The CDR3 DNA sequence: TGCGCCAGCAGCCAAGGAGGAGGTCTCCAAAGTTACTACAATGAGCAGTTCTTC.

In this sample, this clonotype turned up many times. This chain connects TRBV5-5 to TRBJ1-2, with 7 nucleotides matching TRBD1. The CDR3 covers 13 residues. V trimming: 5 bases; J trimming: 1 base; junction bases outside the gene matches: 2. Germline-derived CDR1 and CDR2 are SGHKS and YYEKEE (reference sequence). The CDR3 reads CASSRGHNYGYTF. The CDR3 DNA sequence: TGTGCCAGCAGTAGGGGGCATAACTATGGCTACACCTTC.

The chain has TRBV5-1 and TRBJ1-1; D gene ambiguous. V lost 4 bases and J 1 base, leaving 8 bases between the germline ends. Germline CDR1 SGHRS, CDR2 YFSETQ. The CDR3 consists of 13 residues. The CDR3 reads CASSIDTNTEAFF. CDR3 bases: TGCGCCAGCAGCATTGATACGAACACTGAAGCTTTCTTT.

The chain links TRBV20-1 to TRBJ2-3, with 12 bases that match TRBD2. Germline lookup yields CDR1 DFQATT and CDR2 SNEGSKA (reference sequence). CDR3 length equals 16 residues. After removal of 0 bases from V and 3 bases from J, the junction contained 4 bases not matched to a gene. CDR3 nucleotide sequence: TGCAGTGCTAGAGATTGGCTAGCGGGGGGGACAGATACGCAGTATTTT. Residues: CSARDWLAGGTDTQYF.

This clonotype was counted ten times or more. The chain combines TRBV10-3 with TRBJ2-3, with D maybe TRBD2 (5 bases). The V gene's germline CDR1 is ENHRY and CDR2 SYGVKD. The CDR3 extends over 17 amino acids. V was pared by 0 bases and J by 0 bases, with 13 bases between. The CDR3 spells CAISESVGLVSTDTQYF. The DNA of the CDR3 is TGTGCCATCAGTGAGTCGGTAGGACTTGTGAGCACAGATACGCAGTATTTT.

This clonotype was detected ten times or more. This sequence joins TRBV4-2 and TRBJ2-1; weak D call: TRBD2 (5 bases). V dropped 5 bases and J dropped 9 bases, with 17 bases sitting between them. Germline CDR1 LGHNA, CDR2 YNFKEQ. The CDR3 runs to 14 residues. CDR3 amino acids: CASSSGSRQLEQFF. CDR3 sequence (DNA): TGTGCCAGCAGCTCGGGATCTCGGCAGCTTGAGCAGTTCTTC.

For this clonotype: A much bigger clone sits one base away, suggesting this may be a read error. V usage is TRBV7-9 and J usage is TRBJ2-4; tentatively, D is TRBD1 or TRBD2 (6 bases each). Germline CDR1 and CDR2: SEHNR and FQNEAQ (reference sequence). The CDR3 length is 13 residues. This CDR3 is CAVRGVAKNIQCF. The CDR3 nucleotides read TGTGCCGTGAGGGGGGTGGCCAAAAACATTCAGTGCTTC.